This entry describes one T cell receptor (beta chain). Its target is unknown. This entry is derived from a study of cytomegalovirus exposure and HLA in healthy donors. As for the study in general: Out of fewer than 500 genotyped donors, about 81% belonged to the Caucasian-associated ancestry cluster. Points from the study as a whole: Accurate prediction of HLA-A and HLA-B alleles (for most subjects) was reportedly achieved from TCR beta sequences. The productive fraction for most TCR beta V segments was about 87% or about 30% in an earlier analysis.

Looked up from germline, CDR1 is SGHVS and CDR2 is FQNEAQ. This CDR3 comprises 13 residues. V trimming: 4 bases; J trimming: 7 bases; junction bases outside the gene matches: 4. The PCR had 60 Vbeta and 13 Jbeta primers. Produced via immunoSEQ multiplex PCR; TCRdb's table is partial and in-frame only. The table for this sample gives 120,000 to 150,000 clones. The TCR originated in a woman aged 45-65 years in good health and CMV-seronegative. Sequenced sample: PBMCs. The chain joins TRBV7-8 to TRBJ2-7; 10 bases are a match to TRBD1. The CDR3, as DNA: TGTGCCAGCAGCTCGGGACAGGGGAGGGAGCAGTACTTC. Protein sequence: CASSSGQGREQYF. Variable domain in full (rest from reference TRBV7-8 and TRBJ2-7): GAGVSQSPRYKVAKRGQDVALRCDPISGHVSLFWYQQALGQGPEFLTYFQNEAQLDKSGLPSDRFFAERPEGSVSTLKIQRTQQEDSAVYLCASSSGQGREQYFGPGTRLTVT.